A single sample gave rise to the 19 T cell receptor beta chains below, sequenced in a study of T-cell reconstitution after alpha-beta-depleted transplantation in children. Researchers prepared the TCRbeta library using unique molecular identifiers, the study reports. TCRdb re-called the PCR reads through MiXCR, storing one row per CDR3 protein. This sample yields 550,000 to 800,000 distinct CDR3 sequences, of which around 13% are seen a single time; 0.79% belongs to the top ten. The sample consisted of PBMCs, taken before TCRalphabeta/CD19-depleted stem cell transplant. The receptors derive from a girl under 10 years old with congenital amegakaryocytic thrombocytopenia, due to receive a stem cell transplant.

This clonotype was recorded many times. This chain joins TRBV11-2 and TRBJ2-5; 13 bases align to TRBD2. This CDR3 region has 18 residues. The germline CDR1 and CDR2 sequences are SGHAT and FQNNGV. Losses at the gene ends were 4 bases for V and 0 bases for J; bases not matched to a gene: 8. The CDR3 DNA sequence: TGTGCCAGCAGCTCACAGGGACTAGCGGGACTGTACCAAGAGACCCAGTACTTC. This sequence encodes CASSSQGLAGLYQETQYF.

This clonotype was recorded many times. The rearrangement joins TRBV29-1 to TRBJ2-7; D might be TRBD2 (5 bases). The CDR3 totals 13 residues. The V gene's germline CDR1 is SQVTM and CDR2 ANQGSEA. Between the trimmed V and J ends, which lost 4 bases and 3 bases, there was a span of 13 bases. The CDR3 sequence is CSVVHPRDYEQYF. As DNA, the CDR3 is TGCAGCGTTGTACACCCCCGGGACTACGAGCAGTACTTC.

The J gene is TRBJ2-3, the V gene TRBV6-5; D ambiguous. Per germline, CDR1 MNHEY and CDR2 SVGAGI. The CDR3 runs to 11 residues. V lost 2 bases and J 8 bases, leaving 5 bases between the germline ends. The CDR3 spells CASSYGPTQYF. CDR3 nucleotide sequence: TGTGCCAGCAGTTACGGTCCTACGCAGTATTTT.

This chain joins TRBV7-9 and TRBJ1-1; D remains ambiguous. Germline V gene data show CDR1 as SEHNR and CDR2 as FQNEAQ (reference sequence). The CDR3 sequence is 12 residues long. Trimming shortened V by 10 bases and J by 6 bases, and 15 bases separated the two germline ends. The CDR3 here is CAIAPRYSEAFF. Written as DNA, the CDR3 is TGTGCCATCGCCCCTCGATACTCTGAAGCTTTCTTT.

This clonotype was counted a few times. This chain uses TRBV7-6 with TRBJ2-7, with TRBD2 matching over 11 bases. CDR3 length: 22 amino acids. Germline loops: CDR1 SGHVS, CDR2 FNYEAQ. The V gene end was trimmed by 1 base and the J gene end by 2 bases; junction bases not matched to a gene: 22. CDR3 protein: CASSLGPRGVGTSGHRPYEQYF. The CDR3 coding sequence is TGTGCCAGCAGCTTAGGCCCCAGGGGGGTGGGGACTAGCGGCCATCGTCCCTACGAGCAGTACTTC.

The chain is built from TRBV10-2 and TRBJ2-1, with TRBD2 as a possible D gene (7 bases). Germline V gives CDR1 WSHSY, CDR2 SAAADI. Trimming pared 8 bases from V and 5 bases from J, leaving 22 bases between. This CDR3 has 16 amino acids. DNA of the CDR3: TGCGCCAGCCGAACGTCGATGGGGGGGCGGGACAATGAGCAGTTCTTC. Its protein product is CASRTSMGGRDNEQFF.

This clonotype was recorded at least ten times. V gene TRBV6-1 combines with J gene TRBJ1-2; no definite D call. Germline CDR1 MNHNS, CDR2 SASEGT. The CDR3 totals 14 residues. V was shortened by 6 bases and J by 8 bases, with 19 bases between the two germline ends. CDR3 in DNA: TGTGCCAGCAGATCACCCCAGGCGAGCGGCGGCTACACCTTC. Its protein is CASRSPQASGGYTF.

This clonotype was detected many times. This chain uses TRBV12-3 or TRBV12-4 with TRBJ1-5; no definite D call. Trimming took off 5 bases at V and 7 bases at J, with 12 bases between the two ends. This CDR3 has 13 residues. In nucleotides, the CDR3 is TGTGCCAGCAGTCTCTCGGCGGAGCAGCCCCAGCATTTT. Amino acids: CASSLSAEQPQHF.

This clonotype was picked up a small number of times. The chain links TRBV5-1 to TRBJ2-1; perhaps TRBD1 as D (6 bases). Germline CDR1 and CDR2: SGHRS and YFSETQ. V was trimmed by 6 bases and J by 6 bases, leaving 13 bases between them. The CDR3 spans 13 residues. The CDR3 coding sequence is TGCGCCAGCACGGGACAACCTGCCAATGAGCAGTTCTTC. Its protein is CASTGQPANEQFF.

This clonotype was counted at least ten times. The chain employs TRBV12-3 or TRBV12-4 and TRBJ1-5, with D possibly matching TRBD1 (6 bases). Trimming cost V 6 bases and J 9 bases, with 21 bases left between them. The CDR3 contains 15 residues. CDR3 DNA sequence: TGTGCCAGCAGCGATCTATCGGACCTAGGGGGGCCCCAGCATTTT. Its protein product is CASSDLSDLGGPQHF.

This clonotype has at least ten counts. J is TRBJ2-7 and V is TRBV5-1, with TRBD2 matching over 13 bases. The CDR3 runs to 19 residues. Losses at the gene ends were 1 base for V and 1 base for J; bases not matched to a gene: 11. Germline V lookup: CDR1 SGHRS, CDR2 YFSETQ. The CDR3 DNA follows: TGCGCCAGCAGCTTGCCCCCGGGACTAGCGGGAATACGGTCCTACGAGCAGTACTTC. Translating it yields CASSLPPGLAGIRSYEQYF. The whole variable domain, filled in from reference TRBV5-1 and TRBJ2-7, reads KAGVTQTPRYLIKTRGQQVTLSCSPISGHRSVSWYQQTPGQGLQFLFEYFSETQRNKGNFPGRFSGRQFSNSRSEMNVSTLELGDSALYLCASSLPPGLAGIRSYEQYFGPGTRLTVT.

This chain connects TRBV20-1 to TRBJ2-5; tentatively, D is TRBD2 (6 bases). The CDR3 totals 17 residues. From germline, CDR1 is DFQATT and CDR2 SNEGSKA (reference sequence). V gave up 5 bases and J gave up 1 base, with 23 bases separating them. The CDR3 bases are TGCAGTGCTCCTCAAGGGGAGTACGGGAGTGTCCAAGAGACCCAGTACTTC. Amino acid sequence: CSAPQGEYGSVQETQYF.

V gene TRBV6-5 combines with J gene TRBJ2-1; 8 positions agree with TRBD2. The V gene end was trimmed by 2 bases and the J gene end by 10 bases; junction bases not matched to a gene: 13. The germline CDR1 and CDR2 sequences are MNHEY and SVGAGI. The length of the CDR3 is 16 residues. The CDR3, as DNA: TGTGCCAGCAGTTACGAGGCGGGAGGACCGTTGAGGGAGCAGTTCTTC. Protein product: CASSYEAGGPLREQFF.

This clonotype was seen more than once but under ten times. The rearrangement joins TRBV27 to TRBJ2-1; D uncertain. The germline V and J ends were trimmed by 3 bases and 5 bases, with 14 bases remaining between them. This CDR3 has 15 amino acids. CDR1 is MNHEY and CDR2 is SMNVEV in the germline V gene (reference sequence). DNA of the CDR3: TGTGCCAGCAGTTTGGGGATGGGGTTCGACAATGAGCAGTTCTTC. Amino acid sequence: CASSLGMGFDNEQFF.

This clonotype was detected only a few times. The CDR3 nucleotides are TGTGCCTGGAGAGACAGGGGGAACTACGAGCAGTACTTC. Encoded protein: CAWRDRGNYEQYF. The chain carries TRBV30 and TRBJ2-7; 9 bases agree with TRBD1. The V segment lost 3 bases and the J segment 3 bases; nucleotides outside the gene matches: 3. CDR1 and CDR2 from the germline V gene are GTSNPN and SVGIG (reference sequence). The CDR3 contains 13 residues.

This clonotype was observed at least ten times. The rearrangement uses TRBV5-1 and TRBJ1-2; maybe TRBD1 (5 bases). Between the trimmed V and J ends, which lost 4 bases and 4 bases, there was a span of 17 bases. The CDR3 consists of 15 residues. Germline-derived CDR1 and CDR2 are SGHRS and YFSETQ. CDR3 region: CASSHINQGPYGYTF. In DNA form, the CDR3 reads TGCGCCAGCAGCCACATAAACCAGGGCCCCTATGGCTACACCTTC.

This clonotype was seen ten or more times. This chain connects TRBV29-1 to TRBJ2-7; D is undetermined. In germline, CDR1 is SQVTM, CDR2 ANQGSEA. The CDR3 covers 12 residues. V lost 6 bases to trimming and J lost 1 base, with 10 bases between them. CDR3 region: CSVIGPSYEQYF. The CDR3 nucleotides are TGCAGCGTGATCGGGCCGTCCTACGAGCAGTACTTC.

In nucleotides, the CDR3 is TGTGCCAGCCGGGACGCAGAGACCCAGTACTTC. Protein product: CASRDAETQYF. The chain carries TRBV7-9 and TRBJ2-5, with D perhaps matching TRBD1 or TRBD2 (5 bases each). The CDR3 has 11 amino acids. V shed 8 bases and J shed 4 bases, with 8 bases lying between them. In germline, CDR1 is SEHNR, CDR2 FQNEAQ (reference sequence).

The chain has TRBV5-1 and TRBJ2-3; weak D call: TRBD1 (6 bases). The CDR3 loop spans 15 amino acids. Germline-derived CDR1 and CDR2 are SGHRS and YFSETQ. Trimming left V 4 bases short and J 5 bases short, with 17 bases between. CDR3 sequence (DNA): TGCGCCAGCAGCGGGGGACAAGGAATCAGAGATACGCAGTATTTT. This codes for CASSGGQGIRDTQYF.